This T cell receptor beta chain was identified during a study of T cells after yellow fever vaccination. TCRdb independently ran MiXCR on the 5' RACE reads; one entry per CDR3 protein. The sample lists about 300,000 distinct CDR3 sequences, approximately 10% occurring once. This clonotype was counted at least ten times. This TCR derives from a man between 18 and 35 years old who received the YFV17D yellow fever vaccine. Material: CD4+ T cells sorted from PBMCs, obtained 5 days after the yellow fever booster vaccination.

As DNA, the CDR3 is TGCAGCGTCCGGGAGGTTGATAATTCACCCCTCCACTTT. Protein product: CSVREVDNSPLHF. The genes are TRBV29-1 and TRBJ1-6; no definite D call. Germline assignment: CDR1 SQVTM and CDR2 ANQGSEA. The CDR3 totals 13 residues. V was clipped by 6 bases and J by 5 bases, with 11 bases between them.